These 30 T cell receptor beta chains were sequenced from one sample in a study of blood T cell repertoires in COVID-19. Assay: immunoSEQ multiplex PCR; the TCRdb copy retains only in-frame clones and omits some. The sample comprises fewer than 250,000 clones, around 90% of which are singletons, and about 16% rests with the top ten. Material: PBMCs or T cells enriched from blood (not recorded which). The source of these receptors is a man under 40 who had been exposed to COVID-19.

The J gene is TRBJ2-2, the V gene TRBV19, with D tentatively TRBD2 (6 bases). V was pared by 3 bases and J by 7 bases, with 15 bases between. Germline V lookup: CDR1 LNHDA, CDR2 SQIVND (reference sequence). The CDR3 contains 15 residues. The CDR3 here is CASSIVEGRFGELFF. In DNA, the CDR3 is TGTGCCAGTAGTATTGTGGAGGGGCGTTTCGGGGAGCTGTTTTTT. The full variable domain, with the rest looked up from reference TRBV19 and TRBJ2-2, is DGGITQSPKYLFRKEGQNVTLSCEQNLNHDAMYWYRQDPGQGLRLIYYSQIVNDFQKGDIAEGYSVSREKKESFPLTVTSAQKNPTAFYLCASSIVEGRFGELFFGEGSRLTVL.

The rearrangement joins TRBV9 to TRBJ2-5; a possible D gene is TRBD2 (6 bases). CDR3 length: 15 amino acids. CDR1 SGDLS and CDR2 YYNGEE come from the germline V gene. Trimming removed 4 bases from V and 1 base from J, with 14 bases in between. DNA of the CDR3: TGTGCCAGCAGCCCATCAGGACTACCCCAAGAGACCCAGTACTTC. Translating it yields CASSPSGLPQETQYF.

This clone has a single count. This chain links TRBV27 with TRBJ2-6; 13 nucleotides line up with TRBD2. This CDR3 contains 19 residues. Per germline, CDR1 MNHEY and CDR2 SMNVEV (reference sequence). The V and J ends lost 3 bases and 0 bases, in that order; junction bases with no gene match: 5. For the CDR3, the DNA is TGTGCCAGCAGTTTCCCCGGACTAGCGGGAGACTCTGGGGCCAACGTCCTGACTTTC. Its protein is CASSFPGLAGDSGANVLTF.

This sequence joins TRBV6-5 and TRBJ1-5; D is perhaps TRBD1 (6 bases). V dropped 8 bases and J dropped 6 bases, with 17 bases sitting between them. The germline V gene encodes CDR1 MNHEY and CDR2 SVGAGI. CDR3 size: 14 residues. CDR3 amino acids: CASSSSGGPQPQHF. The CDR3 DNA is TGTGCCAGCTCCTCCTCGGGGGGCCCTCAGCCCCAGCATTTT.

This rearrangement joins TRBV30 to TRBJ1-5, with TRBD1 matching over 9 bases. CDR1 and CDR2 (germline): GTSNPN, SVGIG (reference sequence). The length of the CDR3 is 15 residues. After removal of 2 bases from V and 3 bases from J, the junction contained 5 bases not matched to a gene. CDR3 nucleotide sequence: TGTGCCTGGAGTCGGGACAGGGAAATCAATCAGCCCCAGCATTTT. As protein: CAWSRDREINQPQHF.

This chain connects TRBV29-1 to TRBJ1-2; 7 bases are shared with TRBD1. CDR1 is SQVTM and CDR2 is ANQGSEA in the germline V gene. V lost 3 bases to trimming and J lost 2 bases; unmatched junction nucleotides: 15. This CDR3 is 17 amino acids long. The CDR3, as DNA: TGCAGCGTTGACAAGGACAGGCCGCTCCACCTCAACTATGGCTACACCTTC. It yields the protein CSVDKDRPLHLNYGYTF. The variable domain in full, completed from reference TRBV29-1 and TRBJ1-2, reads SAVISQKPSRDICQRGTSLTIQCQVDSQVTMMFWYRQQPGQSLTLIATANQGSEATYESGFVIDKFPISRPNLTFSTLTVSNMSPEDSSIYLCSVDKDRPLHLNYGYTFGSGTRLTVV.

The V gene is TRBV18, the J gene TRBJ2-3, with 7 bases lining up with TRBD2. The germline CDR1 and CDR2 sequences are KGHSH and LQKENI. The CDR3 extends over 16 amino acids. V lost 5 bases, J lost 0 bases, and 8 bases stayed unmatched. The CDR3 DNA is TGTGCCAGCTCATCCTACGGCGGGGGTAGCACAGATACGCAGTATTTT. This gives the protein CASSSYGGGSTDTQYF.

The rearrangement joins TRBV18 to TRBJ2-3; TRBD1 is a possible D gene (5 bases). Germline V gene data show CDR1 as KGHSH and CDR2 as LQKENI. This CDR3 has 16 amino acids. V was shortened by 0 bases and J by 0 bases, with 10 bases between the two germline ends. The CDR3: CASSPPRRGSTDTQYF. The DNA of the CDR3 is TGTGCCAGCTCACCACCCAGAAGGGGCAGCACAGATACGCAGTATTTT.

The J gene is TRBJ2-2, the V gene TRBV6-5, with a tentative D call TRBD1 (5 bases). This CDR3 is built from 14 residues. Between the trimmed V and J ends, which lost 7 bases and 3 bases, there was a span of 12 bases. The germline CDR1 and CDR2 sequences are MNHEY and SVGAGI. CDR3 nucleotides: TGTGCCAGCACCGTAGGGGAAGACACCGGGGAGCTGTTTTTT. Translating it yields CASTVGEDTGELFF.

CDR3 loop: CASSPGTGDYEQYF. CDR3 coding DNA: TGCGCCAGCAGCCCAGGGACAGGGGACTACGAGCAGTACTTC. V is TRBV5-1 and J is TRBJ2-7; 10 bases map to TRBD1. Germline lookup yields CDR1 SGHRS and CDR2 YFSETQ. The CDR3 spans 14 residues. The ends lost 4 bases at V and 3 bases at J; junction bases unmatched: 4. Full variable domain (missing parts from reference TRBV5-1 and TRBJ2-7): KAGVTQTPRYLIKTRGQQVTLSCSPISGHRSVSWYQQTPGQGLQFLFEYFSETQRNKGNFPGRFSGRQFSNSRSEMNVSTLELGDSALYLCASSPGTGDYEQYFGPGTRLTVT.

The sample holds one count of this clone. The CDR3 nucleotides read TGTGCCAGTAGTATGAACCTAGCGGGGGCTTTGGGTGAGCAGTTCTTC. Its protein is CASSMNLAGALGEQFF. The chain joins TRBV19 to TRBJ2-1; 10 positions match TRBD2. Germline assignment: CDR1 LNHDA and CDR2 SQIVND (reference sequence). The CDR3 sequence is 16 residues long. Trimming took 3 bases from V and 9 from J; bases not matched to a gene: 11.

The rearrangement uses TRBV15 and TRBJ2-2; the D gene is possibly TRBD2 (6 bases). Germline values: CDR1 LNHNV, CDR2 YYDKDF (reference sequence). Trimming stripped 4 bases from V and 6 bases from J, with 15 bases between. There are 15 residues in the CDR3. Written as DNA, the CDR3 is TGTGCCACCAGCAAGGACTACCCAGGACCCGGGGAGCTGTTTTTT. This codes for CATSKDYPGPGELFF. The whole variable domain, remainder taken from reference TRBV15 and TRBJ2-2, is DAMVIQNPRYQVTQFGKPVTLSCSQTLNHNVMYWYQQKSSQAPKLLFHYYDKDFNNEADTPDNFQSRRPNTSFCFLDIRSPGLGDTAMYLCATSKDYPGPGELFFGEGSRLTVL.

The chain has TRBV7-3 and TRBJ1-1; no reliable D call. The CDR3 sequence is 15 residues long. Per the germline V gene, CDR1 is SGHTA and CDR2 is FQGTGA. Trimming cost V 0 bases and J 5 bases, with 13 bases left between them. The CDR3 reads CASSLTISQRTEAFF. The CDR3 nucleotides read TGTGCCAGCAGCTTAACAATTAGTCAGAGGACTGAAGCTTTCTTT.

The chain is built from TRBV6-5 and TRBJ2-1; no definite D call. The CDR3 length is 16 residues. Trimming shortened V by 2 bases and J by 7 bases, and 18 bases separated the two germline ends. In germline, CDR1 is MNHEY, CDR2 SVGAGI. CDR3 sequence reads: CASSYNRVQLRNEQFF. The CDR3 coding sequence is TGTGCCAGCAGTTACAATCGGGTCCAGCTACGGAATGAGCAGTTCTTC.

V and J are TRBV19 and TRBJ2-3; maybe TRBD1 (6 bases). V shed 5 bases and J shed 4 bases, with 16 bases lying between them. Germline CDR1 LNHDA, CDR2 SQIVND (reference sequence). The CDR3 covers 15 residues. The DNA for the CDR3 is TGTGCCAGTAGTGCCCAGGGGCTCGGGGCAGATACGCAGTATTTT. This codes for CASSAQGLGADTQYF.

The V call is TRBV4-2, the J call TRBJ1-1, with a weak D call TRBD1 (5 bases). CDR1 is LGHNA, CDR2 YNFKEQ, per germline. CDR3 length equals 15 residues. Trimming shortened V by 4 bases and J by 1 base, and 13 bases separated the two germline ends. This CDR3 reads CASSRTSTGNTEAFF. CDR3 nucleotide sequence: TGTGCCAGCAGCCGGACCTCAACAGGGAACACTGAAGCTTTCTTT.

This clone was detected a few times. This chain joins TRBV7-3 and TRBJ1-1; no clear D gene. This CDR3 spans 14 amino acids. The germline V gene has CDR1 SGHTA and CDR2 FQGTGA. The ends were cut back, 5 bases at V and 5 bases at J, with 15 bases in the middle. The CDR3 bases are TGTGCCAGCAGCCCAACCGGGAGCTCGACTGAAGCTTTCTTT. This encodes CASSPTGSSTEAFF.

The genes are TRBV3-1 (or the pseudogene TRBV3-2) and TRBJ1-2; TRBD1 matches 8 bases. Germline V lookup: CDR1 LGHDT, CDR2 YNNKEL (reference sequence). The CDR3 is 17 amino acids. The ends lost 1 base at V and 7 bases at J; junction bases unmatched: 14. In DNA form, the CDR3 reads TGTGCCAGCAGCCAAGTAGCTTGGGGGTCGGACAGGGCTGGCTACACCTTC. This encodes CASSQVAWGSDRAGYTF.

In DNA, the CDR3 is TGTGCCAGCAGTCAGGGGCACGGGCTCAATTCCCTCGATACGCAGTATTTT. Its translation is CASSQGHGLNSLDTQYF. This chain joins TRBV6-6 and TRBJ2-3; tentative D call: TRBD1 (6 bases). The CDR3 loop spans 17 amino acids. The V end was cut by 5 bases, the J end by 6 bases, with 24 bases between. Germline CDR1 is MNHNY and CDR2 is SVGAGI (reference sequence).

The chain joins TRBV6-5 to TRBJ1-6, with 7 nucleotides matching TRBD1. CDR3 length: 16 residues. From germline, CDR1 is MNHEY and CDR2 SVGAGI. V trimming: 2 bases; J trimming: 4 bases; junction bases outside the gene matches: 5. CDR3 sequence: CASSYQAQGYNSPLHF. The DNA of the CDR3 is TGTGCCAGCAGTTACCAAGCACAGGGGTATAATTCACCCCTCCACTTT.

This chain connects TRBV4-2 to TRBJ2-7; TRBD2 is a possible D gene (6 bases). The germline V and J ends were trimmed by 0 bases and 6 bases, with 9 bases remaining between them. CDR1 and CDR2 from the germline V gene are LGHNA and YNFKEQ. The CDR3 runs 13 residues. The CDR3: CASSQDKGGEQYF. The CDR3 bases are TGTGCCAGCAGCCAAGATAAGGGAGGCGAGCAGTACTTC.

The genes are TRBV5-6 and TRBJ2-5; TRBD2 matches 13 bases. The CDR3 extends over 14 amino acids. V lost 5 bases and J lost 7; bases outside the gene matches: 5. The germline CDR1 and CDR2 sequences are SGHDT and YYEEEE. The CDR3, as DNA: TGTGCCAGCAGAACTAGCGGGGGGGCGCGGACCCAGTACTTC. Translation: CASRTSGGARTQYF.

The chain has TRBV24-1 and TRBJ1-5; D uncertain. Germline loops: CDR1 KGHDR, CDR2 SFDVKD. V lost 6 bases, J lost 1 base, and 9 bases lay in between. The CDR3 spans 14 residues. CDR3 region: CATSSVSSNQPQHF. The CDR3 bases are TGTGCCACCAGTAGCGTCAGCAGCAATCAGCCCCAGCATTTT.

The chain carries TRBV5-1 and TRBJ1-2, with 11 bases lining up with TRBD1. From germline, CDR1 is SGHRS and CDR2 YFSETQ. The J segment lost 6 bases and the V segment lost 3 bases, leaving 4 bases of the junction unmatched. The length of the CDR3 is 14 residues. The CDR3, as DNA: TGCGCCAGCAGCTGGACAGGGGGCGAAGATGGCTACACCTTC. Residues: CASSWTGGEDGYTF.

The rearrangement joins TRBV29-1 to TRBJ2-2, with 8 positions matching TRBD1. The V segment lost 7 bases and the J segment 6 bases; nucleotides outside the gene matches: 1. CDR3 length: 11 amino acids. Germline CDR1 SQVTM, CDR2 ANQGSEA. CDR3: CSGTGSGELFF. CDR3 nucleotides: TGCAGCGGGACAGGGTCCGGGGAGCTGTTTTTT.

V is TRBV3-1 (or the pseudogene TRBV3-2) and J is TRBJ2-3; TRBD2 matches at 7 bases. The V gene end was trimmed by 3 bases and the J gene end by 2 bases; junction bases not matched to a gene: 14. The germline CDR1 and CDR2 sequences are LGHDT and YNNKEL (reference sequence). The CDR3 consists of 18 residues. Here the CDR3 reads CASSHPMVRGLVTDTQYF. DNA of the CDR3: TGTGCCAGCAGCCATCCGATGGTCCGCGGACTAGTCACAGATACGCAGTATTTT.

J is TRBJ2-5 and V is TRBV7-9, with 7 positions matching TRBD2. J lost 5 bases, V lost 8 bases, and 2 bases had no gene match. Germline V gives CDR1 SEHNR, CDR2 FQNEAQ (reference sequence). The length of the CDR3 is 11 residues. This CDR3 reads CASGLVETQYF. The CDR3 nucleotides are TGTGCCAGCGGACTAGTGGAGACCCAGTACTTC.

The chain joins TRBV2 to TRBJ1-5; possibly TRBD1 for D (5 bases). V lost 9 bases, J lost 0 bases, and 15 bases lay in between. This CDR3 region has 15 residues. In germline, CDR1 is SNHLY, CDR2 FYNNEI. The CDR3 DNA reads as TGTGCCAGTACTCAAGACAGCTATAGCAATCAGCCCCAGCATTTT. It translates to CASTQDSYSNQPQHF.

The chain joins TRBV18 to TRBJ1-1; TRBD1 aligns across 7 bases. With V trimmed by 5 bases and J by 1 base, 1 base remained unmatched. The germline CDR1 and CDR2 sequences are KGHSH and LQKENI. The CDR3 is 13 residues long. The CDR3 protein is CASSGDRNTEAFF. In nucleotides, the CDR3 is TGTGCCAGCTCAGGGGACAGGAACACTGAAGCTTTCTTT.

The genes are TRBV3-1 (or the pseudogene TRBV3-2) and TRBJ2-6, with TRBD2 identical over 9 bases. V trimming: 0 bases; J trimming: 1 base; junction bases outside the gene matches: 10. The CDR3 has 20 amino acids. Germline CDR1 LGHDT, CDR2 YNNKEL (reference sequence). The CDR3 DNA follows: TGTGCCAGCAGCCAAGATGAGAGCGGGGGGCGGAGATCTGGGGCCAACGTCCTGACTTTC. The encoded protein is CASSQDESGGRRSGANVLTF.